The present T cell receptor (beta chain) was sequenced within a study of T cell responses to AZD1222 COVID-19 vaccine. Study overall: Pooling covered second doses at about 4 or about 12 weeks.

Per the germline V gene, CDR1 is SGDLS and CDR2 is YYNGEE. V lost 4 bases to trimming and J lost 2 bases; unmatched junction nucleotides: 2. The CDR3 is 15 residues long. The data were produced by immunoSEQ multiplex PCR, yet TCRdb's version contains in-frame clones alone and is incomplete. The sample includes roughly 130,000 clones, about 91% seen only once; the top ten take about 3%. With respect to this clone: Its matching antigen is unknown.

Study results and limitations: Elevations in Spike-specific TCR breadth and depth followed administration of two AZD1222 doses. Donors skewed white British and female; clonal diversity was possibly underestimated.

This receptor was obtained from an adult in good health. The specimen comprised peripheral blood, sampled on day 0 of AZD1222 vaccination. The chain has TRBV9 and TRBJ2-7; the match to TRBD2 covers 14 bases. The CDR3 protein is CASSQGLAGAYEQYF. In DNA, the CDR3 is TGTGCCAGCAGCCAGGGACTAGCGGGGGCCTACGAGCAGTACTTC.